The TCR beta chain under discussion was sequenced for a study of blood T cells in healthy people across ages (dated by TCRdb to between 2015 and 2016). As for the study more broadly: In model experiments, template switching captured about one uniquely barcoded TCR beta cDNA molecule for every two T cells. Four age groups were formed from the donors: young (average approximately 16 years), middle-aged (approximately 40), aged (roughly 58) and long-lived (about 75). Two additional independent replicas of 1 million unique cDNA reads from the same blood draw were analyzed for two donors (one aged 18 to 30 and one aged 80 or older). The study measured age-related changes in TCR beta repertoire diversity using deep sequencing normalized with unique cDNA molecular identifiers.

Receptor libraries were prepared by 5' RACE. The data were produced on an Illumina HiSeq 2500. A second roughly 7 to 11 cycle PCR used a sample-barcoded 5' primer and a J-beta primer mix. A unique molecular identifier was introduced onto each TCR beta cDNA molecule by a template-switch 5' adaptor carrying 12 random nucleotides. Each sample yielded at least 2.5 million CDR3-containing paired-end reads. First-strand cDNA synthesis was performed from all RNA using the Mint cDNA synthesis kit, with priming by a TRBC-specific oligonucleotide. Following uracil-DNA glycosylase treatment, all cDNA underwent a first 18-cycle PCR with the universal primers M1SS and BC2_uni_R. In the paper's pipeline: Normalization of each sample was performed by random selection of 1 million high-quality reads, each carrying a distinct molecular identifier. Reads sharing molecular identifiers were discarded rather than binned into consensus sequences. MiTCR, with a Q25 quality threshold and the strictest error-elimination algorithm, was used for CDR3 identification, clonotype clustering and error correction. Lower-bound total TCR beta diversity was estimated with a nonparametric unseen species model using Euler transformation. TCRdb reprocessing: public reads trimmed at Q25 with fastp, clones called with MiXCR, in-frame beta chains kept. Every entry covers one CDR3 protein and lists the most common genes and DNA from its rows. TCRdb's processing, not the authors' own work, is the source of the V and J calls. This sample holds roughly 800,000 distinct CDR3 sequences; about 25% were observed only once. Jointly, the top ten make up roughly a tenth of the sample.

Donors were a few dozen systemically healthy Caucasian individuals from Russia aged roughly 6 to 90 years. Around 10 milliliters of peripheral blood were drawn from each donor into EDTA-treated Vacutainer tubes. Ficoll-Paque density-gradient centrifugation was used to isolate PBMCs, with at least 6.5 million obtained per sample. Trizol reagent was used to extract total RNA from PBMCs, with at least 6 micrograms per sample. The percentages of naive CD45RAhigh/CD27high T cells were determined by flow cytometry on a PBMC aliquot from every donor. This clonotype was seen a handful of times. Its antigen is not yet known. Base qualities are not recorded, but no much larger clone differs from it by a single base. Overall study outcomes, separate from this receptor: Estimates of total diversity from one million sequenced T cells were regarded as lower bounds and underestimates. Observed TCR beta diversity per million T cells fell roughly linearly with age, and a significant reduction was already apparent by age roughly 40. Conclusive comparison of naive and antigen-experienced compartments was prevented by the profiling of bulk unsorted PBMCs. The long-lived group showed more naive CD4+ T cells, fewer expanded clones and increased TCR diversity than the aged group, suggesting age selection. Observed TCR beta diversity correlated strongly with the percentage of naive T cells measured by flow cytometry. Because donor CMV infection status was unknown, age-related changes in expanded clonotypes were potentially confounded.

These data also formed part of another study, on T cells of mothers and their children. Taken from the second paper: Nine systemically healthy Caucasian individuals served as donors, namely three mothers together with their six children. cDNA synthesis used all of the extracted RNA, with approximately 1.4 ug of RNA in each 15 ul reaction. In the second PCR, the M1S primer added sample barcodes and 2-4 random nucleotides. Over 10 million TCR beta CDR3 reads came from each mother, compared with some 3 million reads from each child. Thymic selection shapes the output of TCR recombination in a similar way in related and unrelated pairs, and inherited differences have a minor effect. Normalized repertoire overlap in related mother-child pairs was always slightly higher than in unrelated mother-child pairs, but the difference was never significant. With a sensitivity of 90 to 100 clones per million clonotypes, no persistent microchimeric T cell clones were detected. To look for features that set related mother-child pairs apart from unrelated individuals, the researchers ran deep NGS to compare the TCR beta repertoires of mothers and children. Mothers averaged roughly 40 +/- 4 years of age and children averaged approximately 12 +/- 4 years. After adapter ligation with NEBNext reagents, the libraries were sequenced on Illumina HiSeq 2000 with 100+100 nt paired-end reads. To avoid cross-contamination, the mother libraries and the child libraries were prepared a month apart and sequenced in separate runs. For each donor, between about 450,000 and 2,300,000 distinct TCR beta clonotypes were identified. Naive TCR beta clonotypes were estimated from low-frequency clonotypes matched to each donor's FACS-determined naive share, without sorting.

This TCR was recovered from a boy aged 10-17 years in good health. The specimen sequenced was blood.

The nucleotide sequence is TGTGCCAGCAGTACCCAGCGGGGGCCAATACAAGAGACCCAGTACTTC. This gives the protein CASSTQRGPIQETQYF. The sequence is built from TRBV12-3 or TRBV12-4 and TRBJ2-5, with 8 bases matching TRBD2. V lost 5 bases and J lost 2 bases, and the count of bases not matched to a germline gene is 10. The cysteine opens and the phenylalanine closes a CDR3 of 16 amino acids. This entry keeps only the CDR3 DNA: 48 bases, framed from base 1.